The 28 T cell receptor beta chains presented below share a single source sample, sequenced in a study of T cells in Graves' hyperthyroidism and ophthalmopathy. Amplification targeted TCR beta CDR3 regions from RNA transcripts. First-round RT-PCR with HTBI primers amplified the TCR CDR3 region. TCRdb processed the multiplex PCR reads anew with MiXCR; each CDR3 protein has one entry. Seen here are about half a million distinct CDR3 sequences, roughly 22% observed once, and the top ten hold under 55%. The sample consisted of blood. The origin of the receptors is a woman between 65 and 79 years old with Graves' ophthalmopathy.

This clonotype was seen at least ten times. The gene calls are TRBV20-1 and TRBJ1-1; 7 nucleotides line up with TRBD1. Germline CDR1 is DFQATT and CDR2 is SNEGSKA (reference sequence). V lost 6 bases to trimming and J lost 9 bases; unmatched junction nucleotides: 10. The CDR3 is made up of 12 amino acids. The CDR3 DNA follows: TGCAGTGCCAACGGACAGGTGTTGAAAGCTTTCTTT. This sequence encodes CSANGQVLKAFF.

In its sample, this clonotype was seen a few times. The genes are TRBV20-1 and TRBJ2-4; TRBD2 matches 11 bases. The V and J ends lost 1 base and 4 bases, in that order; junction bases with no gene match: 3. Germline CDR1 reads DFQATT; CDR2 reads SNEGSKA (reference sequence). CDR3 size: 15 residues. The CDR3 sequence is CSARVPSGRKNIQYF. The CDR3 DNA sequence: TGCAGTGCTAGAGTGCCTAGCGGGAGGAAAAACATTCAGTACTTC.

The CDR3, as DNA: TGCAGCGTAGGGGGGGGGGCCAAAAACATTCAGTACTTC. As protein: CSVGGGAKNIQYF. The chain uses TRBV29-1 and TRBJ2-4, with D maybe TRBD2 (7 bases). Germline CDR1 and CDR2: SQVTM and ANQGSEA. V shed 6 bases and J shed 1 base, with 10 bases lying between them. The CDR3 is 13 amino acids.

This clonotype was seen repeatedly, ten times or more. This chain connects TRBV28 to TRBJ2-7; 8 positions match TRBD1. CDR3 length: 12 amino acids. Germline lookup yields CDR1 MDHEN and CDR2 SYDVKM. Trimming at V came to 5 bases and at J to 6 bases, leaving 3 bases not matched to a gene. CDR3: CASSPTGGEQYF. CDR3 nucleotides: TGTGCCAGCAGTCCAACAGGGGGCGAGCAGTACTTC.

This clonotype was counted between two and nine times. The chain joins TRBV4-1 to TRBJ2-7; D tentatively reads TRBD1 or TRBD2 (6 bases each). Trimming took off 1 base at V and 2 bases at J, with 18 bases between the two ends. The CDR3 covers 17 residues. Germline V lookup: CDR1 MGHRA, CDR2 YSYEKL. CDR3 region: CASSQVAGGHSAYEQYF. CDR3 coding DNA: TGCGCCAGCAGCCAAGTAGCCGGGGGACATAGCGCCTACGAGCAGTACTTC.

J is TRBJ2-7 and V is TRBV4-3; 10 bases agree with TRBD2. The CDR3 consists of 16 residues. With V trimmed by 0 bases and J by 6 bases, 8 bases remained unmatched. Germline CDR1 and CDR2: LGHNA and YSLEER. CDR3 nucleotides: TGCGCCAGCAGCCAAGATCCGGCTAGCGGGAGACGCGAGCAGTACTTC. It yields the protein CASSQDPASGRREQYF.

The CDR3 DNA is TGTGCCTGGAGTGTATTCGTAAGGGAATCCCACGAGCAGTACTTC. Amino acids: CAWSVFVRESHEQYF. J is TRBJ2-7 and V is TRBV30, with D unclear. This CDR3 comprises 15 residues. V was clipped by 0 bases and J by 5 bases, with 17 bases between them. CDR1 and CDR2 from the germline V gene are GTSNPN and SVGIG (reference sequence).

This chain joins TRBV28 and TRBJ2-4; weak D call: TRBD1 (5 bases). CDR1 and CDR2 from the germline V gene are MDHEN and SYDVKM. The CDR3 has 16 residues. With 2 bases removed from V and 0 bases from J, the gap between germline ends came to 11 bases. In DNA form, the CDR3 reads TGTGCCAGCAGTTTAATTAGGGGTGGAGCCAAAAACATTCAGTACTTC. This translates into CASSLIRGGAKNIQYF.

This chain connects TRBV5-1 to TRBJ2-1; 12 bases match TRBD2. This CDR3 contains 20 residues. V gave up 0 bases and J gave up 0 bases; unmatched junction bases: 10. Germline V gene sequence: CDR1 SGHRS, CDR2 YFSETQ. The CDR3 here is CASSLGGGTSGQSSYNEQFF. CDR3 coding DNA: TGCGCCAGCAGCTTGGGGGGCGGGACTAGCGGGCAGAGCTCCTACAATGAGCAGTTCTTC.

This clonotype came up a few times. The rearrangement links TRBV2 to TRBJ2-5; possible D gene TRBD1, 5 bases. Germline lookup yields CDR1 SNHLY and CDR2 FYNNEI. V was trimmed by 7 bases and J by 1 base, leaving 13 bases between them. The CDR3 sequence is 14 residues long. The CDR3 DNA follows: TGTGCCAGCACCCGACTGACAGTCCAAGAGACCCAGTACTTC. As protein: CASTRLTVQETQYF.

The chain combines TRBV12-3 or TRBV12-4 with TRBJ1-2, with D hard to call. This CDR3 region has 14 residues. Trimming took off 0 bases at V and 4 bases at J, with 9 bases between the two ends. CDR3 DNA sequence: TGTGCCAGCAGTTTAGCGGGTTTTAGCTATGGCTACACCTTC. Encoded protein: CASSLAGFSYGYTF.

The DNA of the CDR3 is TGCGCCAGCAGCCCGATGTTCGGGGTTGGAAACACCATATATTTT. Its translation: CASSPMFGVGNTIYF. The chain couples TRBV5-1 to TRBJ1-3; no firm D call. The CDR3 is 15 residues long. V was cut by 4 bases and J by 3 bases, with 14 bases left in between. Germline V gene sequence: CDR1 SGHRS, CDR2 YFSETQ.

The sample holds a few counts of this clonotype. The J gene is TRBJ2-3, the V gene TRBV29-1; possibly TRBD1 or TRBD2 for D (5 bases each). The germline V and J ends were trimmed by 6 bases and 2 bases, with 9 bases remaining between them. There are 12 residues in the CDR3. Germline V CDR1 and CDR2: SQVTM, ANQGSEA. The CDR3 DNA reads as TGCAGCGTGGGACCGACCACAGATACGCAGTATTTT. It is translated as CSVGPTTDTQYF.

This clonotype turned up a few times. The chain carries TRBV18 and TRBJ1-2; D is undetermined. The germline V and J ends were trimmed by 3 bases and 5 bases, with 16 bases remaining between them. Germline lookup yields CDR1 KGHSH and CDR2 LQKENI. The CDR3 totals 15 residues. CDR3 DNA sequence: TGTGCCAGCTCACCGCAAGGACCGATTATTTATGGCTACACCTTC. It yields the protein CASSPQGPIIYGYTF.

This chain connects TRBV27 to TRBJ1-1; D is unresolved. Trimming took 1 base from V and 5 from J, leaving 14 bases between them. Germline V gene data show CDR1 as MNHEY and CDR2 as SMNVEV (reference sequence). The CDR3 has 15 amino acids. This chain's CDR3 is CASSLFGGLRTEAFF. The DNA of the CDR3 is TGTGCCAGCAGTTTATTTGGAGGGCTGAGGACTGAAGCTTTCTTT.

The rearrangement links TRBV5-1 to TRBJ2-5; 9 bases agree with TRBD2. The CDR3 loop spans 15 amino acids. J lost 4 bases, V lost 3 bases, and 7 bases had no gene match. The germline V gene encodes CDR1 SGHRS and CDR2 YFSETQ. For the CDR3, the DNA is TGCGCCAGCAGCTCGACCGGGACTAGCCTAGAGACCCAGTACTTC. Translating it yields CASSSTGTSLETQYF.

The chain recombines TRBV20-1 with TRBJ1-2, with 9 bases aligning to TRBD1. Germline assignment: CDR1 DFQATT and CDR2 SNEGSKA (reference sequence). There are 14 residues in the CDR3. J gave up 9 bases and V 4 bases, and 12 bases lay outside the gene matches. CDR3 nucleotide sequence: TGCAGTGCTAAGCCGACAGGGGGTCTATGGAGCTACACCTTC. This sequence encodes CSAKPTGGLWSYTF.

This chain joins TRBV24-1 and TRBJ2-1, with 8 bases lining up with TRBD2. CDR1 is KGHDR, CDR2 SFDVKD, per germline. The CDR3 is made up of 11 amino acids. V lost 8 bases, J lost 10 bases, and 3 bases stayed unmatched. The CDR3 sequence is CATTPSGEQFF. The DNA of the CDR3 is TGTGCCACCACCCCTAGCGGGGAGCAGTTCTTC.

The V call is TRBV27, the J call TRBJ1-5; possible D gene TRBD1, 5 bases. Trimming left V 1 base short and J 5 bases short, with 12 bases between. This CDR3 region has 15 residues. Per the germline V gene, CDR1 is MNHEY and CDR2 is SMNVEV (reference sequence). In nucleotides, the CDR3 is TGTGCCAGCAGTTTATTGGCAGGGACCGATCAGCCCCAGCATTTT. Residues: CASSLLAGTDQPQHF.

This clonotype was detected a few times. This rearrangement joins TRBV10-3 to TRBJ2-2; 11 nucleotides align to TRBD2. The V gene end was trimmed by 5 bases and the J gene end by 3 bases; junction bases not matched to a gene: 14. The CDR3 consists of 19 residues. Germline CDR1 ENHRY, CDR2 SYGVKD. The CDR3 sequence: CAISRLAGGEVLDTGELFF. CDR3 nucleotide sequence: TGTGCCATCAGTCGTCTAGCGGGAGGAGAAGTTTTAGACACCGGGGAGCTGTTTTTT.

The table lists this clonotype with a few counts. The chain is built from TRBV18 and TRBJ1-4; perhaps TRBD1 as D (6 bases). Germline CDR1 and CDR2: KGHSH and LQKENI. CDR3 size: 15 residues. Trimming stripped 6 bases from V and 5 bases from J, with 16 bases between. The CDR3 here is CASSSNGGQNEKLFF. Here the CDR3 DNA reads TGTGCCAGCTCCTCGAACGGGGGCCAGAATGAAAAACTGTTTTTT.

Only a few counts were recorded for this clonotype. The chain is built from TRBV7-8 and TRBJ2-2; D may match TRBD1 or TRBD2 (6 bases each). The CDR3 contains 16 residues. V gave up 1 base and J gave up 1 base, with 10 bases separating them. Germline V CDR1 and CDR2: SGHVS, FQNEAQ. The CDR3 region has the DNA TGTGCCAGCAGCTTAGGGGGGGCGGTGAACACCGGGGAGCTGTTTTTT. Amino acids: CASSLGGAVNTGELFF. Full variable domain (rest looked up from reference TRBV7-8 and TRBJ2-2): GAGVSQSPRYKVAKRGQDVALRCDPISGHVSLFWYQQALGQGPEFLTYFQNEAQLDKSGLPSDRFFAERPEGSVSTLKIQRTQQEDSAVYLCASSLGGAVNTGELFFGEGSRLTVL.

This clonotype turned up a few times. The chain couples TRBV27 to TRBJ2-7; no firm D call. V lost 5 bases to trimming and J lost 3 bases, with 17 bases between them. The CDR3 runs to 15 residues. CDR1 and CDR2 from the germline V gene are MNHEY and SMNVEV (reference sequence). CDR3 region: CASSPLKGIVYEQYF. The DNA for the CDR3 is TGTGCCAGCAGTCCCCTCAAGGGAATAGTCTACGAGCAGTACTTC.

This clonotype was counted a few times. The J gene is TRBJ2-6, the V gene TRBV27; D call uncertain. V dropped 3 bases and J dropped 0 bases, with 6 bases sitting between them. The CDR3 contains 15 residues. Germline assignment: CDR1 MNHEY and CDR2 SMNVEV (reference sequence). DNA for the CDR3: TGTGCCAGCAGTTTCTCGACCTCTGGGGCCAACGTCCTGACTTTC. Protein product: CASSFSTSGANVLTF.

This sequence joins TRBV19 and TRBJ1-1; D not certain. This CDR3 is built from 11 residues. Germline V gives CDR1 LNHDA, CDR2 SQIVND (reference sequence). V lost 6 bases, J lost 5 bases, and 7 bases lay in between. The CDR3 sequence: CASRRRTEAFF. The CDR3 nucleotides are TGTGCCAGTAGGCGGCGGACTGAAGCTTTCTTT.

The V gene is TRBV7-9, the J gene TRBJ2-3, with TRBD2 identical over 10 bases. This CDR3 contains 15 residues. Germline V CDR1 and CDR2: SEHNR, FQNEAQ (reference sequence). V was pared by 4 bases and J by 4 bases, with 5 bases of the junction left unmatched. CDR3 coding DNA: TGTGCCAGCAGCTCTAGCGGGAGTTTTTCAGATACGCAGTATTTT. This sequence encodes CASSSSGSFSDTQYF.

The chain combines TRBV20-1 with TRBJ2-1; TRBD2 agrees at 8 bases. The V segment lost 2 bases and the J segment 9 bases; nucleotides outside the gene matches: 9. The CDR3 spans 14 residues. Germline lookup yields CDR1 DFQATT and CDR2 SNEGSKA (reference sequence). This CDR3 reads CSARSSGRLTEQFF. The CDR3 DNA is TGCAGTGCTAGATCAAGCGGGAGATTAACTGAGCAGTTCTTC.

The CDR3 loop reads CASSWPGLAGVSNEQFF. The CDR3 DNA reads TGCGCCAGCAGCTGGCCGGGACTAGCGGGAGTGTCCAATGAGCAGTTCTTC. This chain connects TRBV5-1 to TRBJ2-1; 14 bases line up with TRBD2. Germline-derived CDR1 and CDR2 are SGHRS and YFSETQ. The length of the CDR3 is 17 residues. The V segment lost 3 bases and the J segment 6 bases; nucleotides outside the gene matches: 8.